This T cell receptor (beta chain) emerged from a study of early T cells in non-severe SARS-CoV-2 infection. Notes on the study in general: There was a bias toward anti-spike CD8 responses in VDJdb matching, which missed private and CD4 specificities.

The TCR library protocol attached unique molecular identifiers to the individual cDNA molecules. MiXCR, applied by TCRdb to the 5' RACE reads, yields one record per CDR3 protein. The sample shows around 33,000 distinct CDR3 sequences, about 4.2% of them seen only once. This clonotype came up many times. The antigen remains undetermined. The CDR3 is 15 amino acids. The ends were cut back, 2 bases at V and 2 bases at J, with 9 bases in the middle. Sequencing was performed on whole blood. The chain carries TRBV12-3 or TRBV12-4 and TRBJ1-4, with D unclear. This receptor was taken from an adult who was a healthcare worker with PCR-confirmed SARS-CoV-2 infection or an uninfected control (not recorded which). CDR3 loop: CASSLSGQTNEKLFF. CDR3 nucleotides: TGTGCCAGCAGTTTAAGCGGCCAGACTAATGAAAAACTGTTTTTT.